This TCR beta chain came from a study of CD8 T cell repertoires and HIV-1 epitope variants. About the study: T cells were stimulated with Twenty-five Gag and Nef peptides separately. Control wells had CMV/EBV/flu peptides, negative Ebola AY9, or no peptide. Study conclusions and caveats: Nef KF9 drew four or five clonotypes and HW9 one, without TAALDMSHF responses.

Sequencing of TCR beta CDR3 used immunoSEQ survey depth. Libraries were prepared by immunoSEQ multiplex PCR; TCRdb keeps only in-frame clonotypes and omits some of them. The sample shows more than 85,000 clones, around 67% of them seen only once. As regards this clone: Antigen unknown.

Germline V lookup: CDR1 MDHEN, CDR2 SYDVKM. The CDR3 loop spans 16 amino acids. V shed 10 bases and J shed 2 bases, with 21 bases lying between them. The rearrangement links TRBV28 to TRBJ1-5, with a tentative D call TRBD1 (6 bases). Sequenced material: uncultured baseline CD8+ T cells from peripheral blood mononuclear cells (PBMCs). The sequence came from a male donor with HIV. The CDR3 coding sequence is TGTGCCACCAAAGGGTCAGGCGGGGGCGGCAATCAGCCCCAGCATTTT. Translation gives CATKGSGGGGNQPQHF.